These 26 T cell receptor beta chains were sequenced from one sample in a study of Ad26.COV2.S vaccination and SARS-CoV-2 variants. Libraries were prepared by immunoSEQ multiplex PCR; TCRdb keeps only in-frame clonotypes and omits some of them. The sample gives 200,000 to 250,000 clones, approximately 87% of which show up once; roughly a tenth is in the top ten. Treatment of the sample: 19 received Ad26.COV2.S at low or high dose, single or two shots; roughly five received placebo; per-sample allocation not given. Sampling was performed 63 days after the first vaccine or placebo injection. The sequences come from peripheral blood, collected in a trial of Ad26.COV2.S vaccine versus placebo. Every receptor here comes from a person aged 18-60 years who received the Ad26.COV2.S COVID-19 vaccine or a placebo.

The J gene is TRBJ2-7, the V gene TRBV18; the match to TRBD2 covers 12 bases. The length of the CDR3 is 13 residues. Germline CDR1 and CDR2: KGHSH and LQKENI. V lost 6 bases, J lost 6 bases, and 3 bases stayed unmatched. The CDR3 sequence is CASSPGLAGEQYF. The CDR3 coding sequence is TGTGCCAGCTCCCCGGGACTAGCGGGCGAGCAGTACTTC.

V usage is TRBV3-1 (or the pseudogene TRBV3-2) and J usage is TRBJ2-7, with D possibly TRBD1 on 5 matching bases. Germline values: CDR1 LGHDT, CDR2 YNNKEL (reference sequence). Between the trimmed V and J ends, which lost 6 bases and 1 base, there was a span of 19 bases. The CDR3 has 16 residues. In DNA, the CDR3 is TGTGCCAGCAGTTCGTACGGGCAGGGTGCATCCTACGAGCAGTACTTC. Translating it yields CASSSYGQGASYEQYF.

This clone was detected once. The V gene is TRBV7-2, the J gene TRBJ1-2, with a possible D match to TRBD1 (5 bases). The CDR3 is made up of 15 amino acids. V dropped 1 base and J dropped 3 bases, with 12 bases sitting between them. Germline V gene data show CDR1 as SGHTA and CDR2 as FQGNSA. The CDR3 region is CASSLGGPGDYGYTF. In DNA form, the CDR3 reads TGTGCCAGCAGCTTAGGGGGCCCCGGGGACTATGGCTACACCTTC.

This clone appeared once. CDR3 amino acids: CASNGAGVPGELFF. In DNA form, the CDR3 reads TGCGCCAGCAACGGTGCGGGAGTCCCCGGGGAGCTGTTTTTT. The chain couples TRBV5-1 to TRBJ2-2; 7 bases map to TRBD2. The V and J ends lost 6 bases and 6 bases, in that order; junction bases with no gene match: 8. This CDR3 is 14 amino acids long. Germline V CDR1 and CDR2: SGHRS, YFSETQ. Drawing the rest from reference TRBV5-1 and TRBJ2-2, the complete variable domain is KAGVTQTPRYLIKTRGQQVTLSCSPISGHRSVSWYQQTPGQGLQFLFEYFSETQRNKGNFPGRFSGRQFSNSRSEMNVSTLELGDSALYLCASNGAGVPGELFFGEGSRLTVL.

V usage is TRBV6-5 and J usage is TRBJ2-7; the D call may be TRBD1 or TRBD2 (7 bases each). The CDR3 loop spans 15 amino acids. V gave up 8 bases and J gave up 7 bases, with 24 bases separating them. CDR1 is MNHEY, CDR2 SVGAGI, per germline. The CDR3 nucleotides are TGTGCCAGCTGGGGGGGGGACAGTCTACTACGAGAGCAGTACTTC. As protein: CASWGGDSLLREQYF.

This clone was seen just once. The V and J genes are TRBV19 and TRBJ2-4; 9 bases are a match to TRBD1. J gave up 9 bases and V 5 bases, and 8 bases lay outside the gene matches. Germline V gene sequence: CDR1 LNHDA, CDR2 SQIVND (reference sequence). This CDR3 has 14 residues. The CDR3 region is CASSPGTGLGIQYF. CDR3 DNA sequence: TGTGCCAGTAGTCCGGGGACAGGGCTAGGCATTCAGTACTTC.

CDR3 residues: CASSLISDQETQYF. The CDR3 DNA follows: TGTGCCAGCAGTTTAATCTCGGACCAAGAGACCCAGTACTTC. V usage is TRBV28 and J usage is TRBJ2-5; D unresolved. This CDR3 region has 14 residues. Germline lookup yields CDR1 MDHEN and CDR2 SYDVKM. Trimming stripped 2 bases from V and 0 bases from J, with 7 bases between.

The chain joins TRBV10-1 to TRBJ2-5; 7 bases fit TRBD2. This CDR3 is built from 14 residues. V lost 6 bases and J lost 2; bases outside the gene matches: 6. Per the germline V gene, CDR1 is WNHNN and CDR2 is SYGVQD (reference sequence). The chain's CDR3 is CASSRGAGQETQYF. CDR3 in DNA: TGCGCCAGCAGCCGTGGAGCGGGGCAAGAGACCCAGTACTTC.

This chain joins TRBV5-4 and TRBJ2-3; TRBD1 matches at 10 bases. The CDR3 loop spans 16 amino acids. V was pared by 2 bases and J by 1 base, with 4 bases of the junction left unmatched. Germline V gene sequence: CDR1 SGHNT, CDR2 YYREEE (reference sequence). In DNA, the CDR3 is TGTGCCAGCAGCTTACGACAGGGGGCCCGCACAGATACGCAGTATTTT. It codes for CASSLRQGARTDTQYF. The full variable domain, completed using reference TRBV5-4 and TRBJ2-3, is ETGVTQSPTHLIKTRGQQVTLRCSSQSGHNTVSWYQQALGQGPQFIFQYYREEENGRGNFPPRFSGLQFPNYSSELNVNALELDDSALYLCASSLRQGARTDTQYFGPGTRLTVL.

The J gene is TRBJ2-7, the V gene TRBV19, with 7 bases aligning to TRBD1. From germline, CDR1 is LNHDA and CDR2 SQIVND (reference sequence). The CDR3 runs to 14 residues. Unmatched junction bases numbered 7, after V lost 6 bases and J lost 2 bases. The CDR3 reads CASSSNRGTYEQYF. CDR3 nucleotides: TGTGCCAGTAGCTCCAACAGGGGCACCTACGAGCAGTACTTC.

This clone was picked up a small number of times. The chain links TRBV13 to TRBJ1-2; 7 bases agree with TRBD1. V trimming: 4 bases; J trimming: 4 bases; junction bases outside the gene matches: 3. The germline V gene encodes CDR1 PRHDT and CDR2 FYEKMQ (reference sequence). The CDR3 loop spans 13 amino acids. CDR3 sequence (DNA): TGTGCCAGCAGCTCACAGGGGACCTATGGCTACACCTTC. It specifies CASSSQGTYGYTF.

This rearrangement joins TRBV6-2 or TRBV6-3 to TRBJ1-5; D is unclear. The CDR3 covers 16 residues. Trimming took 3 bases from V and 1 from J, leaving 13 bases between them. Germline loops: CDR1 MNHEY, CDR2 SVGEGT. CDR3 coding DNA: TGTGCCAGCAGTTATTTCCTAGCATCGAGCAATCAGCCCCAGCATTTT. Amino acids: CASSYFLASSNQPQHF.

The V and J genes are TRBV28 and TRBJ1-6, with a weak D call TRBD1 (6 bases). The CDR3 is 15 residues long. The germline CDR1 and CDR2 sequences are MDHEN and SYDVKM. Deletions cut 5 bases from V and 8 bases from J, with 16 bases between. The DNA for the CDR3 is TGTGCCAGCAGTCCTGTACAGGGTGTCGATTCACCCCTCCACTTT. It encodes CASSPVQGVDSPLHF.

V and J are TRBV6-5 and TRBJ2-1; maybe TRBD2 (5 bases). V was cut by 2 bases and J by 2 bases, with 7 bases left in between. This CDR3 is 14 amino acids long. Germline V gene sequence: CDR1 MNHEY, CDR2 SVGAGI. As DNA, the CDR3 is TGTGCCAGCAGTTACCTGGGAGCCTACAATGAGCAGTTCTTC. Protein product: CASSYLGAYNEQFF.

This chain links TRBV6-4 with TRBJ2-1, with TRBD2 as a possible D gene (5 bases). Per germline, CDR1 MRHNA and CDR2 SNTAGT. CDR3 length: 13 amino acids. The V gene lost 2 bases and the J gene lost 3 bases, with 5 bases spanning the gap. In DNA form, the CDR3 reads TGTGCCAGCAGTGACGGAGGCTACAATGAGCAGTTCTTC. Translation gives CASSDGGYNEQFF.

This clone was observed a few times. The rearrangement joins TRBV28 to TRBJ1-2; 7 bases agree with TRBD1. This CDR3 is 14 amino acids long. Germline V gene data show CDR1 as MDHEN and CDR2 as SYDVKM. Germline trimming cut 8 bases from V and 5 bases from J; bases unmatched to any gene: 11. The CDR3 spells CASDPTGAGYGYTF. CDR3 nucleotide sequence: TGTGCCAGCGATCCTACAGGGGCGGGTTATGGCTACACCTTC.

The chain couples TRBV28 to TRBJ2-7; 9 bases align to TRBD1. Looked up from germline, CDR1 is MDHEN and CDR2 is SYDVKM. This CDR3 spans 16 amino acids. The trim removed 5 bases at V and 3 bases at J, leaving 11 bases unmatched. The CDR3 is CASSPPRTGARYEQYF. The CDR3 bases are TGTGCCAGCAGTCCACCCCGGACAGGGGCCCGCTACGAGCAGTACTTC. The variable domain in full, completed from reference TRBV28 and TRBJ2-7, reads DVKVTQSSRYLVKRTGEKVFLECVQDMDHENMFWYRQDPGLGLRLIYFSYDVKMKEKGDIPEGYSVSREKKERFSLILESASTNQTSMYLCASSPPRTGARYEQYFGPGTRLTVT.

This clone was picked up a small number of times. As DNA, the CDR3 is TGTGCCAGCAGTTCCCCCCTCTACGAGCAGTACTTC. This gives the protein CASSSPLYEQYF. The V gene is TRBV28, the J gene TRBJ2-7; the D is unclear. Trimming took 4 bases from V and 3 from J, leaving 7 bases between them. Germline-derived CDR1 and CDR2 are MDHEN and SYDVKM. This CDR3 has 12 amino acids.

Comments on this clone: This sample also contains other DNA sequences that code for the same CDR3. The chain joins TRBV5-1 to TRBJ2-3; weak D call: TRBD1 (6 bases). This CDR3 is built from 14 residues. V gave up 2 bases and J gave up 0 bases, with 7 bases separating them. Germline V gene sequence: CDR1 SGHRS, CDR2 YFSETQ. This chain's CDR3 is CASSLGQSTDTQYF. The CDR3 DNA follows: TGCGCCAGCAGCTTAGGACAGAGCACAGATACGCAGTATTTT. The variable domain in full, completed from reference TRBV5-1 and TRBJ2-3, reads KAGVTQTPRYLIKTRGQQVTLSCSPISGHRSVSWYQQTPGQGLQFLFEYFSETQRNKGNFPGRFSGRQFSNSRSEMNVSTLELGDSALYLCASSLGQSTDTQYFGPGTRLTVL.

V usage is TRBV29-1 and J usage is TRBJ2-3; 14 bases are shared with TRBD2. The V segment lost 7 bases and the J segment 11 bases; nucleotides outside the gene matches: 2. The CDR3 spans 11 residues. Germline V gene lookup returns CDR1 SQVTM and CDR2 ANQGSEA. The CDR3 sequence is CSDGLAGGQYF. The CDR3 DNA reads TGCAGCGACGGACTAGCGGGGGGGCAGTATTTT.

The CDR3 sequence: CASSEGIKGRTGGKNTEAFF. For the CDR3, the DNA is TGTGCCAGCAGTGAAGGTATCAAGGGGAGGACAGGGGGCAAGAACACTGAAGCTTTCTTT. V usage is TRBV6-1 and J usage is TRBJ1-1, with 11 positions matching TRBD1. The germline gives CDR1 MNHNS, CDR2 SASEGT. This CDR3 has 20 amino acids. V trimming: 1 base; J trimming: 1 base; junction bases outside the gene matches: 14.

The chain recombines TRBV23-1 with TRBJ1-2; no clear D gene. TRBV23-1 is an ORF, and what it does is uncertain. The V end was cut by 6 bases, the J end by 8 bases, with 7 bases between. This CDR3 region has 10 residues. CDR3 coding DNA: TGCGCCAGCAGCCCCCCCGGCTACACCTTC. Its translation is CASSPPGYTF.

This clone was counted once. The DNA of the CDR3 is TGTGCCAGCAGCGAAGCGGGTTTAGGTACTGAAGCTTTCTTT. Translation: CASSEAGLGTEAFF. The chain has TRBV3-1 (or the pseudogene TRBV3-2) and TRBJ1-1; D is uncertain. Trimming stripped 5 bases from V and 5 bases from J, with 15 bases between. There are 14 residues in the CDR3. Germline V gene data show CDR1 as LGHDT and CDR2 as YNNKEL (reference sequence).

The rearrangement links TRBV28 to TRBJ2-7; 7 bases fit TRBD2. CDR3 length: 19 amino acids. V lost 2 bases and J lost 7; bases outside the gene matches: 23. Germline V gives CDR1 MDHEN, CDR2 SYDVKM. CDR3 in amino acids: CASSLKAGLEAGKGIEQYF. The CDR3 nucleotides read TGTGCCAGCAGTTTAAAGGCGGGGCTGGAAGCGGGGAAAGGTATTGAGCAGTACTTC.

The chain employs TRBV6-5 and TRBJ2-4; TRBD1 agrees at 10 bases. The CDR3 totals 15 residues. V lost 6 bases, J lost 4 bases, and 6 bases stayed unmatched. Looked up from germline, CDR1 is MNHEY and CDR2 is SVGAGI. The DNA for the CDR3 is TGTGCCAGCAGCCCGACAGGGGGCGTTAAAAACATTCAGTACTTC. Translated: CASSPTGGVKNIQYF.

The chain employs TRBV12-3 or TRBV12-4 and TRBJ2-1; D ambiguous. The CDR3 is 11 residues long. Trimming removed 0 bases from V and 10 bases from J, with 4 bases in between. As DNA, the CDR3 is TGTGCCAGCAGTTTAGCCCCGGAGCAGTTCTTC. This translates into CASSLAPEQFF.